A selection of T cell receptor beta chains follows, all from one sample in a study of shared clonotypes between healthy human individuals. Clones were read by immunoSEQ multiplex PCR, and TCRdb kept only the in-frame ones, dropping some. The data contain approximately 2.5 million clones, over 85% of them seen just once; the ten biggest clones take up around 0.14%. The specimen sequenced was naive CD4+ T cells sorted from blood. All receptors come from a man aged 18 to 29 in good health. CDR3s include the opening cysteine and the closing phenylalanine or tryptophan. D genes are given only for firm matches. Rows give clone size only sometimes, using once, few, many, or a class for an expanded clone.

CASTWSKIGRTMNTEAFF | TGTGCCTCGACATGGAGTAAGATCGGTCGGACTATGAACACTGAAGCTTTCTTT | few | TRBV30 | NA | TRBJ1-1 | 18
CASRTAAGETQYF | TGTGCCAGCAGAACGGCGGCGGGCGAGACCCAGTACTTC | NA | TRBV7-6 | NA | TRBJ2-5 | 13
CASSLFTGGNTIYF | TGTGCCAGCAGCTTATTCACGGGAGGAAACACCATATATTTT | NA | TRBV7-2 | NA | TRBJ1-3 | 14
CASSKGTPLGETQYF | TGTGCCAGCAGCAAAGGGACGCCGCTCGGGGAGACCCAGTACTTC | NA | TRBV9 | NA | TRBJ2-5 | 15
CASSDSLLVYEQYF | TGTGCCAGCAGTGACTCCCTACTCGTCTACGAGCAGTACTTC | NA | TRBV6-1 | NA | TRBJ2-7 | 14
CASRGDGNQPQHF | TGTGCCAGCAGGGGGGATGGCAATCAGCCCCAGCATTTT | NA | TRBV6-1 | NA | TRBJ1-5 | 13
CASSISGGGATNLAKNIQYF | TGTGCCAGTAGTATTTCGGGAGGCGGGGCTACCAACTTAGCCAAAAACATTCAGTACTTC | NA | TRBV19 | TRBD2 | TRBJ2-4 | 20
CASSVENARSTDTQYF | TGTGCCAGCAGCGTTGAGAACGCGCGTAGCACAGATACGCAGTATTTT | NA | TRBV9 | NA | TRBJ2-3 | 16
CASSQRQLYQETQYF | TGTGCCAGCAGCCAAAGACAGCTGTATCAAGAGACCCAGTACTTC | NA | TRBV11-2 | NA | TRBJ2-5 | 15
CASSRQGDQPQHF | TGTGCCAGCAGCCGACAGGGTGATCAGCCCCAGCATTTT | few | TRBV13 | TRBD1 | TRBJ1-5 | 13
CASSEWDRGYEQYF | TGTGCCAGCAGTGAATGGGACAGGGGGTACGAGCAGTACTTC | NA | TRBV25-1 | TRBD1 | TRBJ2-7 | 14
CAWSVGRGSSPLHF | TGTGCCTGGAGTGTGGGCAGGGGAAGTTCACCCCTCCACTTT | NA | TRBV30 | NA | TRBJ1-6 | 14
CASSYTSPTTDTQYF | TGTGCCAGCAGTTATACATCCCCCACCACAGATACGCAGTATTTT | NA | TRBV6-5 | NA | TRBJ2-3 | 15
CASSSQQGHQYF | TGTGCCAGCAGCTCACAACAGGGTCACCAGTACTTC | NA | TRBV11-2 | NA | TRBJ2-7 | 12
CASSLGEETQYF | TGTGCCAGCAGCTTGGGCGAGGAGACCCAGTACTTC | NA | TRBV5-4 | NA | TRBJ2-5 | 12
CASSYDKANYGYTF | TGCGCCAGCAGCTACGACAAAGCTAACTATGGCTACACCTTC | NA | TRBV5-1 | NA | TRBJ1-2 | 14
CASSPLATSYNEQFF | TGTGCCAGCAGCCCACTAGCTACCTCCTACAATGAGCAGTTCTTC | NA | TRBV2 | NA | TRBJ2-1 | 15
CASKGDKDSPLHF | TGTGCCAGCAAAGGGGACAAGGATTCACCCCTCCACTTT | few | TRBV2 | NA | TRBJ1-6 | 13
CASSLLPYEQYF | TGTGCCAGCAGCTTACTGCCCTACGAGCAGTACTTC | NA | TRBV11-2 | NA | TRBJ2-7 | 12
CAGPDRGQDTQYF | TGTGCCGGACCGGACAGGGGGCAAGATACGCAGTATTTT | NA | TRBV19 | TRBD1 | TRBJ2-3 | 13
CASTGTAYNEQFF | TGCGCCAGCACCGGGACTGCATACAATGAGCAGTTCTTC | NA | TRBV5-1 | NA | TRBJ2-1 | 13
CASSGGQGNEKLFF | TGTGCCAGCAGTGGAGGACAGGGGAACGAAAAACTGTTTTTT | NA | TRBV6-6 | TRBD1 | TRBJ1-4 | 14
CASSLDGGETDTQYF | TGTGCCAGCAGCTTAGATGGGGGGGAGACAGATACGCAGTATTTT | NA | TRBV5-4 | TRBD2 | TRBJ2-3 | 15
CASSPRGLNTDTQYF | TGCGCCAGCAGCCCCAGGGGGCTAAACACAGATACGCAGTATTTT | NA | TRBV4-3 | TRBD1 | TRBJ2-3 | 15
CASSLLSGSAETQYF | TGTGCCAGCTCACTTCTTAGCGGGAGTGCAGAGACCCAGTACTTC | NA | TRBV18 | TRBD2 | TRBJ2-5 | 15
CASSLPDRINGYTF | TGCGCCAGCAGCTTGCCAGACAGGATAAATGGCTACACCTTC | NA | TRBV5-1 | NA | TRBJ1-2 | 14
CASSPGTVPRLSGTDTQYF | TGTGCCAGCAGTCCTGGTACGGTGCCACGCCTTTCTGGCACAGATACGCAGTATTTT | NA | TRBV27 | NA | TRBJ2-3 | 19
CASSPGTSGTGETQYF | TGCGCCAGCAGCCCAGGGACTAGCGGGACAGGGGAGACCCAGTACTTC | NA | TRBV5-1 | TRBD2 | TRBJ2-5 | 16
CASSLTGAYEQYF | TGTGCCAGCAGCTTGACAGGGGCCTACGAGCAGTACTTC | once | TRBV5-6 | TRBD1 | TRBJ2-7 | 13
CASSVGGAEAFF | TGTGCCAGCAGTGTCGGGGGGGCTGAAGCTTTCTTT | NA | TRBV6-6 | NA | TRBJ1-1 | 12
CASKAPRLAGGPKGAYEQYF | TGTGCCAGCAAAGCCCCCCGACTAGCGGGGGGGCCCAAAGGAGCCTACGAGCAGTACTTC | NA | TRBV27 | TRBD2 | TRBJ2-7 | 20
CASSSSGGAGDTQYF | TGTGCCAGCAGTTCCAGCGGGGGGGCCGGAGATACGCAGTATTTT | NA | TRBV28 | TRBD2 | TRBJ2-3 | 15
CASGRGLGYTF | TGTGCCAGCGGCAGGGGGCTCGGCTACACCTTC | NA | TRBV6-5 | TRBD1 | TRBJ1-2 | 11
CASRPGSRAGEQYF | TGTGCCAGCAGACCGGGATCCCGAGCCGGCGAGCAGTACTTC | NA | TRBV6-1 | NA | TRBJ2-7 | 14
CASSPASNRMNTEAFF | TGTGCCAGCTCACCAGCATCCAACAGGATGAACACTGAAGCTTTCTTT | NA | TRBV18 | NA | TRBJ1-1 | 16
CASSAQPLLAGVSYEQYF | TGTGCCAGCAGCGCACAACCCCTTTTAGCGGGGGTAAGCTACGAGCAGTACTTC | NA | TRBV9 | TRBD2 | TRBJ2-7 | 18
CASSLFLAGGKDTQYF | TGTGCCAGCAGCTTGTTCTTAGCGGGGGGGAAAGATACGCAGTATTTT | NA | TRBV13 | TRBD2 | TRBJ2-3 | 16
CASTKDGWTEAFF | TGTGCCAGCACCAAGGACGGGTGGACTGAAGCTTTCTTT | NA | TRBV6-6 | NA | TRBJ1-1 | 13
CASRTSGSIDTQYF | TGTGCCAGCAGAACTAGCGGGAGTATAGATACGCAGTATTTT | NA | TRBV2 | TRBD2 | TRBJ2-3 | 14